The entry below gives a single T cell receptor (beta chain) sequence along with its context. There are many counts of this clonotype. The target of this receptor is not known. Base qualities are not at hand, and no much larger clone is one base apart. Amplification of TCR beta CDR3 regions was carried out from RNA transcripts. For the first round of RT-PCR on the TCR CDR3, the HTBI primer set was used together with the Qiagen OneStep RT-PCR kit. Libraries were constructed in a second round of multiplex PCR, after which size selection and purification were carried out. Libraries were sequenced paired-end with 100 bp reads on an Illumina HiSeq2000. The study's processing was this. SOAPnuke was used to process the raw data, throwing out any read that contained adapters or uncalled bases, had a mean Phred below 15, or lacked an exact constant-primer or identifier match. High-quality paired reads were merged using COPE v1.2.5, and each unique nucleotide sequence was defined as a clonotype. Clonotypes were aligned to IMGT TRBV, TRBD and TRBJ reference segments using MiTCR v1.1. The analysis included only V-J combinations with a frequency above 0.0001, which together covered around 99% of the repertoires. A TCS score was defined as the ratio of F50 (clonal expansion) to E x V (chaos), with BLOSUM62-based TCRdist applied between CDR3 peptides within each V-J. Welch's t-statistics and random forest reduced 500 to 550 V-J features to 13, which were used in a naive Bayes classifier (R e1071). TCRdb's own reprocessing of the public reads used fastp at Q25 and MiXCR and kept productive beta chains. Entries that share a CDR3 protein sequence are merged under the most common genes and DNA. TCRdb's processing, not the authors' own work, is the source of the V and J calls. This sample comprises about 400,000 distinct CDR3 sequences, approximately 15% of them detected only once. The ten largest clones take up roughly 33% of the sample.

This sample was taken from a study of T cells in Graves' hyperthyroidism and ophthalmopathy (dated by TCRdb to about 2019). About the study as a whole: Peripheral blood was collected at initial diagnosis, before any treatment. The approximately 90 discovery patients were randomly split 7:3 into training and test sets. Whether ophthalmopathy could be predicted prospectively was tested in an independent validation cohort made up of some 20 hyperthyroidism patients plus 17 patients who later progressed to ophthalmopathy. In six Graves' hyperthyroidism patients, the study also compared T-cell repertoires from thyroid tissue with T-cell repertoires from blood. Once sampling was done, hyperthyroidism patients were given methimazole at a starting dose of 30 mg daily, whereas ophthalmopathy patients were given high-dose intravenous methylprednisolone. A discovery cohort of about a hundred patients, roughly 45 with Graves' ophthalmopathy and 55 to 60 with stable Graves' hyperthyroidism, was used to find distinguishing TCR V-J signatures. According to the paper, TCR Vbeta CDR3 sequencing was carried out on roughly 130 peripheral blood samples, which came from about 45 ophthalmopathy, approximately 72 hyperthyroidism and approximately 17 progressor patients.

The CDR3, from cysteine to phenylalanine, totals 16 residues. The CDR3 DNA has 48 bases and is translated from base 1. CDR1 MNHEY and CDR2 SMNVEV were looked up in the germline V gene (reference sequence). Trimming accounts for 6 bases at V and 6 bases at J, while the number of junction bases matched to no gene is 14. Graves' hyperthyroidism was defined as stable when no progression to ophthalmopathy occurred over 18 months of follow-up. Hyperthyroidism patients were newly diagnosed, with disease duration under 2 months, and aged 18 to 65 years. Exclusion was applied to patients with uncontrolled infections, other autoimmune diseases, pregnancy or lactation. Clinical symptoms, serum thyroxine and TRAb, thyroid ultrasound, and orbital computed tomography formed the basis for the diagnoses. Ficoll-Paque density gradient centrifugation was used to isolate PBMCs from approximately 11 ml of fresh peripheral blood. Total RNA was extracted with Trizol reagent, and quality was checked on an Agilent 2100 Bioanalyzer.

Beyond this particular receptor, the publication reports: Most expanded thyroid clonotypes (frequency above 0.001) were also found in blood, which suggests that blood repertoires may mirror thyroid immune responses. No statistical method was used to set the sample size in advance, and investigators knew the group allocation. In validation, progression to ophthalmopathy was predicted by the model with 70.59% sensitivity and nearly 75% specificity, a median of approximately 6.5 months before onset. Ophthalmopathy was separated from stable hyperthyroidism by a 13 V-J signature model, with about 86% sensitivity and about 81% specificity obtained in cross-validation and 80%/75% obtained in testing.

The sequence joins TRBV27 to TRBJ2-1; 7 nucleotides in the junction match TRBD2. Sample: blood. The origin of this receptor is a woman in her 30s with Graves' hyperthyroidism. The CDR3: CASSSPIGRALNEQFF. At the DNA level, the sequence is TGTGCCAGCAGCAGTCCCATTGGGAGGGCCCTCAATGAGCAGTTCTTC.